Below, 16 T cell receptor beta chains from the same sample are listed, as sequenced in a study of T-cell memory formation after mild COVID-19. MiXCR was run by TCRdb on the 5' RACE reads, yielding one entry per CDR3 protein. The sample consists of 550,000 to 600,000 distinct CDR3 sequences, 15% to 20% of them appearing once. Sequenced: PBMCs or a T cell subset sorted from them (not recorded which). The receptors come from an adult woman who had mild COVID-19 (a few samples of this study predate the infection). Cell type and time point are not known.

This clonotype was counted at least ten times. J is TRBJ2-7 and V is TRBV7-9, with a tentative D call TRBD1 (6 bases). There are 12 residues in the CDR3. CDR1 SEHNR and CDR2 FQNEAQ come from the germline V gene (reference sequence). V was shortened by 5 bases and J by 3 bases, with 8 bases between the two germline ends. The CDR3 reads CASSKQGYEQYF. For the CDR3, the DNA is TGTGCCAGCAGCAAACAGGGCTACGAGCAGTACTTC.

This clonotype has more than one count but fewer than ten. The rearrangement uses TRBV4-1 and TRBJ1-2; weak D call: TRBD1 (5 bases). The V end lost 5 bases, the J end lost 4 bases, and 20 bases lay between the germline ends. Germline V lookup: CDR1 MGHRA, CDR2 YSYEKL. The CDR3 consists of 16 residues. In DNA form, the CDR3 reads TGCGCCAGCAGCTCGGGGGGGGTCCCGAACCTCTATGGCTACACCTTC. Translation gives CASSSGGVPNLYGYTF.

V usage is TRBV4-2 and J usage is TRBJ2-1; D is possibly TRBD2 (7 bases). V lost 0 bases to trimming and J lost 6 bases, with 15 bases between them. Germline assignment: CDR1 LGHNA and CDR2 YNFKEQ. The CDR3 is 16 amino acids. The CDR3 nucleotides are TGTGCCAGCAGCCAAGATGGGACGGGGGGCAGCAATGAGCAGTTCTTC. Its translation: CASSQDGTGGSNEQFF.

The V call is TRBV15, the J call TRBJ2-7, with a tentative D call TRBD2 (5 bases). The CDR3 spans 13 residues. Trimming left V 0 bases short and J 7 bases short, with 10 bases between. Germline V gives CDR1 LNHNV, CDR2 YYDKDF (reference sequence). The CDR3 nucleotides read TGTGCCACCAGCAGAGATCTAGCAAGGGAGCAGTACTTC. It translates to CATSRDLAREQYF.

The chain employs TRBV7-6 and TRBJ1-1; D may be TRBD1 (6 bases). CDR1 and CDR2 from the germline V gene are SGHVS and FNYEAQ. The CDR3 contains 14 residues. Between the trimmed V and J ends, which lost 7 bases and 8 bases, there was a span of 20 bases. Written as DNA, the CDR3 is TGTGCCAGCACCTCCAACCTATTGACAGGAGAAGCTTTCTTT. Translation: CASTSNLLTGEAFF.

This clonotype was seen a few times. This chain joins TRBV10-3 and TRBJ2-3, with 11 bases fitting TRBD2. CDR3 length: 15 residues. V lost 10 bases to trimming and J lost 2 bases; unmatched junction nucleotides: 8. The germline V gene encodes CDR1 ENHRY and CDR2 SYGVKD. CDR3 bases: TGTGCCAGCCAGACTAGCGGGACCTCCACAGATACGCAGTATTTT. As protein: CASQTSGTSTDTQYF.

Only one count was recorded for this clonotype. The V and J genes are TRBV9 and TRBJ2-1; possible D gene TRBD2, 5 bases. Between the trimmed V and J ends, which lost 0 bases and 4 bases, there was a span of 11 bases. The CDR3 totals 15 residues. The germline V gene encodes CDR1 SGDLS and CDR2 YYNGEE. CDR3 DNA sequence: TGTGCCAGCAGCGTAGGTACTAGGAAGTACAATGAGCAGTTCTTC. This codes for CASSVGTRKYNEQFF.

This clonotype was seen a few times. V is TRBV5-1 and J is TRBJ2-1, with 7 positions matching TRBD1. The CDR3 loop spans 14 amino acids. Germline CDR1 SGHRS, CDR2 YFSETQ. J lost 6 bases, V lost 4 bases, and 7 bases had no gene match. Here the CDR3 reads CASSPGQLINEQFF. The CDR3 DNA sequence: TGCGCCAGCAGCCCGGGACAGCTTATCAATGAGCAGTTCTTC.

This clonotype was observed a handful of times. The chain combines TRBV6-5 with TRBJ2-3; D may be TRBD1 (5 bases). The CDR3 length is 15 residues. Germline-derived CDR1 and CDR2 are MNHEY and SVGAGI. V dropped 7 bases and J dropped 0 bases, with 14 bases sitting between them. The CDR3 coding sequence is TGTGCCAGCAAACACGGCAGGGTGAGCACAGATACGCAGTATTTT. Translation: CASKHGRVSTDTQYF.

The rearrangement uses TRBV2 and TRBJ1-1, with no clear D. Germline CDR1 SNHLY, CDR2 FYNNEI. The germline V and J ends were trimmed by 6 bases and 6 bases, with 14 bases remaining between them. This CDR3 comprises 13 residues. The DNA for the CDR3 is TGTGCCAGCAGGGCTGGCCCCGGATCTGAAGCTTTCTTT. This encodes CASRAGPGSEAFF.

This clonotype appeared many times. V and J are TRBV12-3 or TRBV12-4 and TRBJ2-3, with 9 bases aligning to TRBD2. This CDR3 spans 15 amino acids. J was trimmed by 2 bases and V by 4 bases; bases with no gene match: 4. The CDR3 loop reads CASSWSGGPTDTQYF. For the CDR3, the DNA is TGTGCCAGCAGTTGGAGCGGGGGGCCCACAGATACGCAGTATTTT.

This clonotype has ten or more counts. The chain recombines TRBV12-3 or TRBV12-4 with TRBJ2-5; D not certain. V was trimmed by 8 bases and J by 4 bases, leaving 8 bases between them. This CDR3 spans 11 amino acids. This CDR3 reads CASGWTETQYF. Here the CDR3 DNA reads TGTGCCAGCGGTTGGACAGAGACCCAGTACTTC.

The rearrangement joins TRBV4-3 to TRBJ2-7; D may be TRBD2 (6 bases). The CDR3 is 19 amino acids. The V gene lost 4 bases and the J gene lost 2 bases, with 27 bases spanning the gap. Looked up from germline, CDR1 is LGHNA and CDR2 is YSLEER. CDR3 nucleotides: TGCGCCAGCAGCCGAGATGGGGCCCGGGAGCGGGCGACAACCTACGAGCAGTACTTC. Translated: CASSRDGARERATTYEQYF.

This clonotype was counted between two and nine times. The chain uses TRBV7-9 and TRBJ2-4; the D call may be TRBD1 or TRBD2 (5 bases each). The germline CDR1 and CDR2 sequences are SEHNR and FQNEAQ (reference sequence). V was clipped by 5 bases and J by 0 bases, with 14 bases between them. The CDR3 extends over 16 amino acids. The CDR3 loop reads CASSGTLNLAKNIQYF. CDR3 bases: TGTGCCAGCAGCGGGACCCTCAATTTAGCCAAAAACATTCAGTACTTC.

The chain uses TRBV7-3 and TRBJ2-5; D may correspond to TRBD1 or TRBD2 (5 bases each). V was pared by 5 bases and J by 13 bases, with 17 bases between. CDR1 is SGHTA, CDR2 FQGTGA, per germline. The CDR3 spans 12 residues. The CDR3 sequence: CASSPQGEGLYF. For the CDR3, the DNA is TGTGCCAGCAGCCCCCAGGGAGAGGGCTTGTACTTC. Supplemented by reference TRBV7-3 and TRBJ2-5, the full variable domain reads GAGVSQTPSNKVTEKGKYVELRCDPISGHTALYWYRQSLGQGPEFLIYFQGTGAADDSGLPNDRFFAVRPEGSVSTLKIQRTERGDSAVYLCASSPQGEGLYFGPGTRLLVL.

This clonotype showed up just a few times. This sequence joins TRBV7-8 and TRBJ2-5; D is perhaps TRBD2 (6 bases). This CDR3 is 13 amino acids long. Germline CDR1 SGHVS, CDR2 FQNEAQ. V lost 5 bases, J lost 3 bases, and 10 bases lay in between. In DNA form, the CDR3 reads TGTGCCAGCAGCCGGGAGAAGAAAGAGACCCAGTACTTC. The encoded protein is CASSREKKETQYF.